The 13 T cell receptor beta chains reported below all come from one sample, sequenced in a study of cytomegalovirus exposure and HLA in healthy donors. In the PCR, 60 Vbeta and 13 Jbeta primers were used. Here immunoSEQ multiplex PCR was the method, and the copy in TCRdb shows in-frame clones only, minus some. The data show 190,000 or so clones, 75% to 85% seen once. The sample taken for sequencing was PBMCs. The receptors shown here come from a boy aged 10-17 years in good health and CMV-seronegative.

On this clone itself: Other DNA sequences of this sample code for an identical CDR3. CDR3 in DNA: TGTGCCAGCAGTTTAGGGGCGAACACTGAAGCTTTCTTT. Amino acid sequence: CASSLGANTEAFF. The rearrangement uses TRBV27 and TRBJ1-1; TRBD1 might be the D (5 bases). The CDR3 is 13 residues long. The germline CDR1 and CDR2 sequences are MNHEY and SMNVEV (reference sequence). With 2 bases removed from V and 1 base from J, the gap between germline ends came to 5 bases.

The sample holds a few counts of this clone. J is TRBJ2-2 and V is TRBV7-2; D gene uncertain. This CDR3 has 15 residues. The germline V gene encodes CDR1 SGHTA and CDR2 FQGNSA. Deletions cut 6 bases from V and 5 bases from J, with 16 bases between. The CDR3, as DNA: TGTGCCAGCAGGATATTGGCCTACAGAACCGGGGAGCTGTTTTTT. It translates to CASRILAYRTGELFF.

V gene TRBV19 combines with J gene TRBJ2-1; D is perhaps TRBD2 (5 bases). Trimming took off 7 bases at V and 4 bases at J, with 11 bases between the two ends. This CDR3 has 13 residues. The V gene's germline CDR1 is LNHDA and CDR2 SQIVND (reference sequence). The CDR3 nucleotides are TGTGCCAGTACCCCCAGCGGTTACAATGAGCAGTTCTTC. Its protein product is CASTPSGYNEQFF.

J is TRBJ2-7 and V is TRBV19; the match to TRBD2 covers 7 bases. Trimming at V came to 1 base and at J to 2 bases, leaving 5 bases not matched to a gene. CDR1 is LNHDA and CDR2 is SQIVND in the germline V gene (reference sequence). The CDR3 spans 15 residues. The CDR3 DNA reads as TGTGCCAGTAGTATAGTCCCTAGCGGTGCCTACGAGCAGTACTTC. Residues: CASSIVPSGAYEQYF.

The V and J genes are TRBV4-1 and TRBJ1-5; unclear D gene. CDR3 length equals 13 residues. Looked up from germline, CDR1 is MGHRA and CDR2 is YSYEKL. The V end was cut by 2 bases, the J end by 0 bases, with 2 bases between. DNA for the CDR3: TGCGCCAGCAGCCAACATAGCAATCAGCCCCAGCATTTT. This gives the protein CASSQHSNQPQHF.

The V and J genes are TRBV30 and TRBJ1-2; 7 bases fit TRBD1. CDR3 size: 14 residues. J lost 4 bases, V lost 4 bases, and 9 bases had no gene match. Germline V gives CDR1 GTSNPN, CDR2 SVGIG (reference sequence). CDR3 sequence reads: CAWTKKGGSYGYTF. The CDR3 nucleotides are TGTGCCTGGACTAAGAAAGGGGGCAGCTATGGCTACACCTTC. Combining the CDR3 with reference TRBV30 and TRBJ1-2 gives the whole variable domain SQTIHQWPATLVQPVGSPLSLECTVEGTSNPNLYWYRQAAGRGLQLLFYSVGIGQISSEVPQNLSASRPQDRQFILSSKKLLLSDSGFYLCAWTKKGGSYGYTFGSGTRLTVV.

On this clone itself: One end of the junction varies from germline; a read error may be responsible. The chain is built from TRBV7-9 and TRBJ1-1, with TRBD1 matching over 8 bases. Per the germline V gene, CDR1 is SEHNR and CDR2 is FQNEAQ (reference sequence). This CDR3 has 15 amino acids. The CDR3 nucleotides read TGTTCCAGCAGCTTATCCACAGGGGGTGACACTGAAGCTTTCTTT. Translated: CSSSLSTGGDTEAFF.

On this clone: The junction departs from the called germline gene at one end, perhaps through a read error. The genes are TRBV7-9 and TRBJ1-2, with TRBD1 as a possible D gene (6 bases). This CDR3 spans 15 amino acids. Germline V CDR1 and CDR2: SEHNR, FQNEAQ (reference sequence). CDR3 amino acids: CSSSHGGGLGYGYTF. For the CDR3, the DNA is TGTTCCAGCAGTCACGGGGGGGGCCTTGGGTATGGCTACACCTTC.

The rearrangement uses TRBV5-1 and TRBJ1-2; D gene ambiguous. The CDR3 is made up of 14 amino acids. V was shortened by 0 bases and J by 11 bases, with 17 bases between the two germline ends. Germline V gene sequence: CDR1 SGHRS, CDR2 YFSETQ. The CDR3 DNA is TGCGCCAGCAGCTTGGGAAGGGATACTACGGGGTACACCTTC. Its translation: CASSLGRDTTGYTF.

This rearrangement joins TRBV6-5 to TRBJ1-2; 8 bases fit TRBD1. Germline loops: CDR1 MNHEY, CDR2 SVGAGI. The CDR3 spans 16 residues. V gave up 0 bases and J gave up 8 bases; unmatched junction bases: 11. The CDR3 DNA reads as TGTGCCAGCAGTTACTCTACAGGGGGAAGTACGGGAGGCTACACCTTC. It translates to CASSYSTGGSTGGYTF.

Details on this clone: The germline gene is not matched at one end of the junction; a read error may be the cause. The chain's CDR3 is CASSKYRGQGSSYGYTF. CDR3 in DNA: TGTGCCAGCAGTAAATATCGCGGACAGGGTAGCTCCTATGGCTACACCTTC. This sequence joins TRBV25-1 and TRBJ1-2; 8 bases map to TRBD1. The CDR3 totals 17 residues. CDR1 is MGHDK, CDR2 SYGVNS, per germline.

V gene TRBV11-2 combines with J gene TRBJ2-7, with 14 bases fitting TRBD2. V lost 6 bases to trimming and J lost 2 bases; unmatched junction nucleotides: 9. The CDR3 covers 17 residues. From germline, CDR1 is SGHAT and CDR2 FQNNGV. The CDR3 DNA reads TGTGCCAGCAGTCGGGGACTAGCGGGAGAAGGGGCCTACGAGCAGTACTTC. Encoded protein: CASSRGLAGEGAYEQYF.

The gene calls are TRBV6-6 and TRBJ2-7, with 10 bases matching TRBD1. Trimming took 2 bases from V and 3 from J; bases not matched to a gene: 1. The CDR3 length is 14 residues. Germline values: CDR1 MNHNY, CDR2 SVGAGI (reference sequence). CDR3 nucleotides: TGTGCCAGCAGTTACGGACAGGGGGACTACGAGCAGTACTTC. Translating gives CASSYGQGDYEQYF.